The clone carrying this T cell receptor (beta chain) was observed a single time. The antigen is undetermined. The CDR3 carries no conserved terminal phenylalanine or tryptophan, so it likely arises from a read error. The sample is drawn from a study of tumor-infiltrating lymphocytes in primary liver carcinoma. Study summary: Participating patients were men and women between 30 and 69 years old.

Unsorted bulk tissue, 20-30 mg of it, served as the source for co-extraction of RNA and DNA. Chronic HBV infection was present, with no prior treatment. The sampling covered five separate regions of each tumor. CDR1 is SGHAT, CDR2 FQNNGV, per germline. This CDR3 is built from 16 residues. Making TCR beta cDNA involved around 540 ng total RNA and a constant-region primer. Three-round nested multiplex PCR performed with slightly modified ARM-PCR produced the TCR beta libraries. The first two PCR rounds used TRBV1-TRBV30 forward primers with a C-beta reverse primer, nine to ten cycles each. Each CDR3 protein gets one entry after TCRdb re-called the multiplex PCR reads with MiXCR. The sample has about 48,000 distinct CDR3 sequences, over 65% seen once; the top ten hold about 25%. General study points: Only about 7.5-25% of top clones appeared in all five tumor regions.

Sequenced input: liver tumor tissue from sampling region 3. Subset reported: tumor region T3, left-lateral pole. The V and J genes are TRBV11-2 and TRBJ1-6; 8 bases align to TRBD1. The TCR was taken from a man in his forties or fifties with primary liver carcinoma and hepatitis B virus infection. In DNA, the CDR3 is TGTGTCAGCAGCTTACTCGACAGGGGTTATAATTCACCCCTCCACATT. Translated: CVSSLLDRGYNSPLHI.